Listed here is a single T cell receptor beta chain. Its cognate antigen is unknown. This record belongs to a study of T cells after yellow fever vaccination. V lost 6 bases and J lost 8, with 14 bases in between. This CDR3 is 14 amino acids long. Germline values: CDR1 MDHEN, CDR2 SYDVKM. Study-level findings and limits: Primary-vaccination clones mostly resurfaced post-booster (96% CD4, roughly 87% CD8). A weaker but faster secondary response was observed, peaking on day 5 versus 15. Overlap between CD4 and CD8 compartments was detected for a small share of clonotypes.

They built TCR cDNA with 5'RACE template switching, a step that put in a universal primer site and UMIs. TCRdb processed the 5' RACE reads anew with MiXCR; each CDR3 protein has one entry. Here the sample spans 450,000 to 550,000 distinct CDR3 sequences, about a fifth being singletons. The TCR comes from a young man who received the YFV17D yellow fever vaccine. V usage is TRBV28 and J usage is TRBJ1-6, with D tentatively TRBD1 (5 bases). Sequenced here: PBMCs, sampled more than 20 days after the first yellow fever vaccination. The CDR3 nucleotides read TGTGCCAGCAGCCGCCATTCGGGGGATTCACCCCTCCACTTT. Its translation: CASSRHSGDSPLHF.